This entry features one T cell receptor (beta chain) sequence. Profiled with immunoSEQ multiplex PCR; TCRdb holds only in-frame clones, not every one. In the table there are approximately 180,000 clones, 75% to 95% of which are singletons. This record belongs to a study of control samples from healthy donors and cancer patients. Germline-derived CDR1 and CDR2 are SEHNR and FQNEAQ (reference sequence). CDR3 length: 17 amino acids. V was shortened by 1 base and J by 1 base, with 11 bases between the two germline ends. The sample was blood. The chain carries TRBV7-9 and TRBJ1-6; TRBD1 is a possible D gene (6 bases). This receptor was identified in a middle-aged woman in good health. The CDR3 sequence is CASSLDRVGSYNSPLHF. The CDR3 DNA is TGTGCCAGCAGCTTAGACAGGGTGGGATCCTATAATTCACCCCTCCACTTT.